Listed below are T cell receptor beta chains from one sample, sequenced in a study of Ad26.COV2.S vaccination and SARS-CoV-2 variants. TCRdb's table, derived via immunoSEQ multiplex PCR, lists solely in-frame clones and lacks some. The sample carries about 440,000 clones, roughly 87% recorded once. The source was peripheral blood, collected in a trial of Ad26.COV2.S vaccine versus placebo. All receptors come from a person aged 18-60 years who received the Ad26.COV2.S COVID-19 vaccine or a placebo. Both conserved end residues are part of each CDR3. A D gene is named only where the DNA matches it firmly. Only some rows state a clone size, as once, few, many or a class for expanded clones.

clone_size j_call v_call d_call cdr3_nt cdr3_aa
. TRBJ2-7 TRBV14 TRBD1 TGTGCCAGCAGCCGCCGGGACAGCTACGAGCAGTACTTC CASSRRDSYEQYF
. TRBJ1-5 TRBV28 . TGTGCCAGCAGCGAACTCAGGGTTCGGAATCAGCCCCAGCATTTT CASSELRVRNQPQHF
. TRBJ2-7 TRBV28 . TGTGCCAGCGGCGGTTCCTACGAGCAGTACTTC CASGGSYEQYF
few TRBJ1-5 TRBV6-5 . TGTGCCAGCAGCCCCTTCGGTGGGCAGCCCCAGCATTTT CASSPFGGQPQHF
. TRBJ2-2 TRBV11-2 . TGTGCCAGCAGCTTAGGCACCGGGGAGCTGTTTTTT CASSLGTGELFF
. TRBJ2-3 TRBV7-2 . TGTGCCAGCAGCTCCCGGGTCCCCACAGATACGCAGTATTTT CASSSRVPTDTQYF
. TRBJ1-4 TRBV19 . TGTGCCAGCGTCGCCCGTGGTGTTGGAGAAAAACTGTTTTTT CASVARGVGEKLFF
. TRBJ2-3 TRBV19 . TGTGCCAGTCGTCAAAGGGGAAGGACACTGGGGACACACGCAGATACGCAGTATTTT CASRQRGRTLGTHADTQYF
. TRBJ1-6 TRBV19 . TGTGCCAGTAGTATGCGAAAATCCGGAAATTCACCCCTCCACTTT CASSMRKSGNSPLHF
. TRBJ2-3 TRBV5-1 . TGCGCCAGCAGCCACGACAGAGCTCCCACAGATACGCAGTATTTT CASSHDRAPTDTQYF
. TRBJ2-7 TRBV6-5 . TGTGCCAGCAGAATTTCCGGGGCCCCCTACGAGCAGTACTTC CASRISGAPYEQYF
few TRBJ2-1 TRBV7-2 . TGTGCCAGCAGCTTAGCGGTGGGGAATGAGCAGTTCTTC CASSLAVGNEQFF
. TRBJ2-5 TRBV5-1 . TGCGCCAGCAGCTTGGGTGACTTTCAAGAGACCCAGTACTTC CASSLGDFQETQYF
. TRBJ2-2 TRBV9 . TGTGCCCCCAAGGGCGTGCGGCAAGCGAACACCGGGGAGCTGTTTTTT CAPKGVRQANTGELFF
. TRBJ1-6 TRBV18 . TGTGCCAGCTCACCAATAAGACAGGCCTATAATTCACCCCTCCACTTT CASSPIRQAYNSPLHF
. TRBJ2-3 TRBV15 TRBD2 TGTGCCACCAGCAGAGATCGTACTAGCGGGAGCCCAGATACGCAGTATTTT CATSRDRTSGSPDTQYF
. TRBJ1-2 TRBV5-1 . TGCGCCAGCAGCTTGGGAGCGCGGGGGGCTGAGGGCTACACCTTC CASSLGARGAEGYTF
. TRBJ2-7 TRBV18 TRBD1 TGTGCCAGCTCACCACAGGGGGCGCAATACGAGCAGTACTTC CASSPQGAQYEQYF
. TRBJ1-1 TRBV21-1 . TGTGCCAGCAGCAAAGAAGCAAGGAAGAACACTGAAGCTTTCTTT CASSKEARKNTEAFF
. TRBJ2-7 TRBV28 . TGTGCCAGCAGTACTCCCGGGGGCTCCTACGAGCAGTACTTC CASSTPGGSYEQYF
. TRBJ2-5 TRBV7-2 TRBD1 TGTGCCAGCAGCCCCCGTGCAGGGGGCATCTCGGAGACCCAGTACTTC CASSPRAGGISETQYF
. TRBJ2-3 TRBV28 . TGTGCCAGCATCTCGTGGGAAGGAGATACGCAGTATTTT CASISWEGDTQYF
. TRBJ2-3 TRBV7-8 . TGTGCCAGCAGCTTACGGCCACTAGGGACAGATACGCAGTATTTT CASSLRPLGTDTQYF